These 5 T cell receptor beta chains came from one sample sequenced in a study of technical replicates of blood from a few donors. Sequencing was performed with immunoSEQ multiplex PCR; in TCRdb, only in-frame clones are kept and a portion is missing. The table shows fewer than 100,000 clones, with approximately 97% occurring only once. The sample was T cells isolated from PBMCs. These receptor sequences come from a human donor in good health.

The chain joins TRBV6-5 to TRBJ2-1; 8 bases fit TRBD2. Germline CDR1 reads MNHEY; CDR2 reads SVGAGI. This CDR3 is built from 14 residues. V trimming: 7 bases; J trimming: 4 bases; junction bases outside the gene matches: 6. DNA for the CDR3: TGTGCCAGCACTTCCAGCGGGAGATACAATGAGCAGTTCTTC. Translation gives CASTSSGRYNEQFF.

This chain joins TRBV29-1 and TRBJ1-1, with no clear D. Per the germline V gene, CDR1 is SQVTM and CDR2 is ANQGSEA. The CDR3 has 13 amino acids. Trimming pared 4 bases from V and 6 bases from J, leaving 15 bases between. Here the CDR3 DNA reads TGCAGCGTTGGGCGGCTCCAGTACGCTGAAGCTTTCTTT. This codes for CSVGRLQYAEAFF.

The chain combines TRBV27 with TRBJ1-2, with 8 nucleotides matching TRBD1. CDR1 is MNHEY and CDR2 is SMNVEV in the germline V gene (reference sequence). The CDR3 is 13 residues long. V gave up 3 bases and J gave up 4 bases; unmatched junction bases: 1. CDR3 in amino acids: CASSLGTGYGYTF. Here the CDR3 DNA reads TGTGCCAGCAGTTTGGGGACAGGCTATGGCTACACCTTC.

The rearrangement uses TRBV6-5 and TRBJ1-2; the D gene is possibly TRBD1 (6 bases). CDR3 length: 14 residues. The germline CDR1 and CDR2 sequences are MNHEY and SVGAGI. V was trimmed by 6 bases and J by 7 bases, leaving 18 bases between them. As DNA, the CDR3 is TGTGCCAGCAGACAACAGGGCGGGCATCCTGGCTACACCTTC. Translation gives CASRQQGGHPGYTF.

Points on this clone: A junction end diverges from the germline sequence, so it may reflect a read error. The chain uses TRBV7-2 and TRBJ2-2, with 12 bases that match TRBD2. The germline gives CDR1 SGHTA, CDR2 FQGNSA. This CDR3 region has 16 residues. The CDR3 region has the DNA TGTGCCAGCAGCCTAGCGGGAGGGCAGAACACCGGGGAGCTGTTTTTT. Translation gives CASSLAGGQNTGELFF. Based on the CDR3 plus reference TRBV7-2 and TRBJ2-2, the full variable domain is GAGVSQSPSNKVTEKGKDVELRCDPISGHTALYWYRQSLGQGLEFLIYFQGNSAPDKSGLPSDRFSAERTGGSVSTLTIQRTQQEDSAVYLCASSLAGGQNTGELFFGEGSRLTVL.